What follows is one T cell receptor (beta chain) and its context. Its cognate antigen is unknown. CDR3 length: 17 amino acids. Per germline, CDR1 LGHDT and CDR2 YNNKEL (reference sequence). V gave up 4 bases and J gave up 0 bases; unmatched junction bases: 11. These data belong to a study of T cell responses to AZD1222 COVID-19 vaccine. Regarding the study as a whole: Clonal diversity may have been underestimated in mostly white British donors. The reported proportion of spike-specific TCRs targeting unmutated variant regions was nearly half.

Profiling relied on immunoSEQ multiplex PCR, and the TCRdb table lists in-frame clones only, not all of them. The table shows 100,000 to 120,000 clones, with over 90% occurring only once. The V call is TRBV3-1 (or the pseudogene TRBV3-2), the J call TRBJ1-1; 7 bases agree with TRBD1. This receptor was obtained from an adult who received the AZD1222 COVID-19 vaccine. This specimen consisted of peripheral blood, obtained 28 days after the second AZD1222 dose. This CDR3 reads CASSRARTGHMNTEAFF. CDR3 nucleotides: TGTGCCAGCAGCCGGGCTAGGACAGGTCATATGAACACTGAAGCTTTCTTT.